Sequencing of this TCR beta chain was carried out in a study of Tregs in tolerant kidney transplant recipients. Broader study findings: Few patients were studied, so findings need validation in larger groups.

Concerning this clone itself: Its matching antigen is unknown.

Related graft donors supplied nonmyeloablative bone marrow transplants, and mixed chimerism was transient. Generated by immunoSEQ multiplex PCR, the TCRdb table keeps only in-frame clones and is missing some. Of about 50,000 clones listed, over 85% were seen once; the top ten hold 15% to 19%. This TCR came from a human patient who received a combined kidney and bone marrow transplant. These T cells may partly come from the graft donor. This specimen was CD8+ T cells from blood (PBMCs), taken 12 months after the transplant.

In DNA form, the CDR3 reads TGTGCCAGCAGCTTGGGAAGGGGGAGGGATGAAAAACTGTTTTTT. Its translation is CASSLGRGRDEKLFF. The genes are TRBV5-8 and TRBJ1-4, with a weak D call TRBD1 (6 bases). Trimming removed 0 bases at V and 6 bases at J, with 12 bases between. CDR1 is SGHTS and CDR2 is YDEGEE in the germline V gene. This CDR3 region has 15 residues.